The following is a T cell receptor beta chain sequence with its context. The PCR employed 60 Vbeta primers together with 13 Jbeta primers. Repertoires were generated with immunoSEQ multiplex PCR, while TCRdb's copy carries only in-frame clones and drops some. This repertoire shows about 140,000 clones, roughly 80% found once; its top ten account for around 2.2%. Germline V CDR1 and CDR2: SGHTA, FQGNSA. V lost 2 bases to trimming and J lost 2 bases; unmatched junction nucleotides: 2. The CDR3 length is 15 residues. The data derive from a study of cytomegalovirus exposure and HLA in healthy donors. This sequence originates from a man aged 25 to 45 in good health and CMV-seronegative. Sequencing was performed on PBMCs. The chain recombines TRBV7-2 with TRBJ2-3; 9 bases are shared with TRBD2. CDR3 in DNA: TGTGCCAGCAGCTTACTAGCGGGGCCCACAGATACGCAGTATTTT. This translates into CASSLLAGPTDTQYF.